Below, 27 T cell receptor beta chains from the same sample are listed, as sequenced in a study of shared clonotypes between healthy human individuals. The assay was immunoSEQ multiplex PCR, and TCRdb's table has in-frame clones only and misses some. The repertoire consists of 2 million to 2.5 million clones, with 85% to 95% occurring once and the leading ten covering 0.1% to 0.15%. The sequencing input was naive CD4+ T cells sorted from blood. Documented subset: CD45RA+ positively selected. These receptors were taken from a man younger than 30 in good health.

The V call is TRBV7-2, the J call TRBJ2-5, with 8 positions matching TRBD2. The V gene's germline CDR1 is SGHTA and CDR2 FQGNSA. This CDR3 has 15 residues. Unmatched junction bases numbered 8, after V lost 3 bases and J lost 5 bases. The CDR3 DNA reads TGTGCCAGCAGCTTTCTGGGACTAGGCGGGGAGACCCAGTACTTC. Protein: CASSFLGLGGETQYF.

This clone was detected once. This chain joins TRBV7-9 and TRBJ1-1; D is possibly TRBD1 (5 bases). Germline lookup yields CDR1 SEHNR and CDR2 FQNEAQ (reference sequence). V shed 1 base and J shed 2 bases, with 11 bases lying between them. The CDR3 runs 15 residues. CDR3 sequence: CASSLVGDLNTEAFF. The CDR3 DNA reads TGTGCCAGCAGCTTAGTAGGGGACCTTAACACTGAAGCTTTCTTT.

The chain uses TRBV4-1 and TRBJ1-1; TRBD1 matches 7 bases. Germline V gives CDR1 MGHRA, CDR2 YSYEKL. Losses at the gene ends were 3 bases for V and 1 base for J; bases not matched to a gene: 8. This CDR3 is 16 amino acids long. The CDR3 sequence: CASSHRQGGENTEAFF. The DNA of the CDR3 is TGCGCCAGCAGCCACCGACAGGGCGGGGAGAACACTGAAGCTTTCTTT.

This chain uses TRBV18 with TRBJ2-3; D might be TRBD1 (6 bases). The V gene's germline CDR1 is KGHSH and CDR2 LQKENI. The CDR3 sequence is 15 residues long. Trimming left V 2 bases short and J 5 bases short, with 14 bases between. The CDR3 is CASSPNRVGGDTQYF. The CDR3, as DNA: TGTGCCAGCTCACCAAACAGGGTTGGGGGAGATACGCAGTATTTT.

This clone showed up just a few times. This chain connects TRBV30 to TRBJ2-3, with 8 nucleotides matching TRBD2. Germline V lookup: CDR1 GTSNPN, CDR2 SVGIG (reference sequence). V dropped 3 bases and J dropped 1; count of bases not matched to a gene: 0. The CDR3 extends over 13 amino acids. CDR3 nucleotides: TGTGCCTGGAGGACTAGCGGCACAGATACGCAGTATTTT. This encodes CAWRTSGTDTQYF.

V gene TRBV5-1 combines with J gene TRBJ2-3, with D possibly being TRBD1 (6 bases). CDR1 SGHRS and CDR2 YFSETQ come from the germline V gene. This CDR3 region has 14 residues. V was trimmed by 4 bases and J by 4 bases, leaving 13 bases between them. Written as DNA, the CDR3 is TGCGCCAGCAGCGGCCCAGGGGTGGCAGATACGCAGTATTTT. Its protein product is CASSGPGVADTQYF.

The chain joins TRBV6-5 to TRBJ1-5; D ambiguous. V was pared by 5 bases and J by 3 bases, with 8 bases between. Germline V gene lookup returns CDR1 MNHEY and CDR2 SVGAGI. This CDR3 is 13 amino acids long. In nucleotides, the CDR3 is TGTGCCAGCAGTCGGCAGATCAATCAGCCCCAGCATTTT. Its translation is CASSRQINQPQHF.

The chain is built from TRBV2 and TRBJ1-2; unclear D gene. The CDR3 length is 14 residues. The V and J ends lost 2 bases and 6 bases respectively, with 13 bases between them. Germline CDR1 reads SNHLY; CDR2 reads FYNNEI. CDR3 amino acids: CASSERRARDGYTF. DNA of the CDR3: TGTGCCAGCAGTGAAAGAAGGGCACGGGATGGCTACACCTTC.

At least ten counts were recorded for this clone. This chain uses TRBV25-1 with TRBJ2-2; no reliable D call. Germline V gene lookup returns CDR1 MGHDK and CDR2 SYGVNS. The CDR3 has 15 residues. The ends were cut back, 1 base at V and 5 bases at J, with 11 bases in the middle. The CDR3 loop reads CASSELDIMTGELFF. The CDR3 nucleotides read TGTGCCAGCAGTGAATTAGACATAATGACCGGGGAGCTGTTTTTT.

This clone occurred once. Other DNA sequences in the sample encode the same CDR3. The chain carries TRBV9 and TRBJ1-5; D not certain. Germline lookup yields CDR1 SGDLS and CDR2 YYNGEE. Trimming cost V 0 bases and J 7 bases, with 8 bases left between them. The CDR3 spans 13 residues. This CDR3 reads CASSVGPGQPQHF. The CDR3 region has the DNA TGTGCCAGCAGCGTAGGCCCGGGACAGCCCCAGCATTTT.

The rearrangement links TRBV5-1 to TRBJ2-4; TRBD2 is a possible D gene (6 bases). The germline gives CDR1 SGHRS, CDR2 YFSETQ. V lost 4 bases and J 2 bases, leaving 16 bases between the germline ends. The CDR3 has 16 residues. The chain's CDR3 is CASSASALGPKNIQYF. As DNA, the CDR3 is TGCGCCAGCAGCGCTAGCGCCCTAGGGCCCAAAAACATTCAGTACTTC. The complete variable domain, with remaining parts taken from reference TRBV5-1 and TRBJ2-4, reads KAGVTQTPRYLIKTRGQQVTLSCSPISGHRSVSWYQQTPGQGLQFLFEYFSETQRNKGNFPGRFSGRQFSNSRSEMNVSTLELGDSALYLCASSASALGPKNIQYFGAGTRLSVL.

CDR3 residues: CASSGDSKPQETQYF. CDR3 sequence (DNA): TGTGCCAGCAGTGGGGACAGTAAGCCCCAAGAGACCCAGTACTTC. This chain connects TRBV25-1 to TRBJ2-5; 7 bases are a match to TRBD1. Germline lookup yields CDR1 MGHDK and CDR2 SYGVNS. This CDR3 is built from 15 residues. The V and J ends lost 4 bases and 1 base, in that order; junction bases with no gene match: 6.

This chain uses TRBV19 with TRBJ2-1, with 7 bases identical to TRBD2. From germline, CDR1 is LNHDA and CDR2 SQIVND (reference sequence). The CDR3 is 14 amino acids. V was clipped by 7 bases and J by 9 bases; unmatched bases: 12. The DNA for the CDR3 is TGTGCCAGTATTCTAGGAGCGGGATTGGGTGAGCAGTTCTTC. It specifies CASILGAGLGEQFF. Together with reference TRBV19 and TRBJ2-1, the CDR3 gives the full variable domain: DGGITQSPKYLFRKEGQNVTLSCEQNLNHDAMYWYRQDPGQGLRLIYYSQIVNDFQKGDIAEGYSVSREKKESFPLTVTSAQKNPTAFYLCASILGAGLGEQFFGPGTRLTVL.

This clone was picked up one time. The chain employs TRBV30 and TRBJ1-2; D unresolved. The V gene's germline CDR1 is GTSNPN and CDR2 SVGIG (reference sequence). The CDR3 spans 12 residues. Trimming pared 4 bases from V and 3 bases from J, leaving 9 bases between. The CDR3: CAWTRTDYGYTF. CDR3 DNA: TGTGCCTGGACCCGGACGGACTATGGCTACACCTTC.

The CDR3 is CASSSRVGANVLTF. DNA of the CDR3: TGTGCCAGCAGCAGTCGGGTTGGGGCCAACGTCCTGACTTTC. The chain is built from TRBV6-5 and TRBJ2-6; D call uncertain. The germline gives CDR1 MNHEY, CDR2 SVGAGI. V dropped 6 bases and J dropped 3 bases, with 9 bases sitting between them. The CDR3 is made up of 14 amino acids.

This chain links TRBV2 with TRBJ2-7; 9 positions match TRBD2. CDR3 size: 16 residues. Germline CDR1 is SNHLY and CDR2 is FYNNEI. V shed 9 bases, J shed 5 bases, and the junction held 17 bases outside the gene matches. CDR3: CASKVTSGANSDEQYF. The CDR3 DNA follows: TGTGCCAGTAAGGTGACTAGCGGAGCCAATAGCGACGAGCAGTACTTC.

This clone was seen a single time. Other nucleotide sequences in the sample specify the same CDR3. The chain combines TRBV7-8 with TRBJ1-1, with D possibly matching TRBD1 (6 bases). V lost 6 bases to trimming and J lost 2 bases, with 10 bases between them. The CDR3 has 13 residues. From germline, CDR1 is SGHVS and CDR2 FQNEAQ. The CDR3 is CASSRGGNTEAFF. The CDR3 nucleotides read TGTGCCAGCAGTCGGGGGGGCAACACTGAAGCTTTCTTT.

This chain links TRBV7-8 with TRBJ2-7, with D unresolved. Trimming removed 5 bases from V and 3 bases from J, with 5 bases in between. This CDR3 spans 11 amino acids. Germline V lookup: CDR1 SGHVS, CDR2 FQNEAQ. Here the CDR3 DNA reads TGTGCCAGCAGCCGATACTACGAGCAGTACTTC. Amino acids: CASSRYYEQYF.

The chain combines TRBV5-4 with TRBJ1-1, with D maybe TRBD1 (5 bases). The CDR3 is 15 residues long. The germline V gene encodes CDR1 SGHNT and CDR2 YYREEE (reference sequence). V was pared by 3 bases and J by 0 bases, with 12 bases between. The CDR3 nucleotides read TGTGCCAGCAGCTGGGGGAGTACTATGAACACTGAAGCTTTCTTT. This translates into CASSWGSTMNTEAFF.

The CDR3 region has the DNA TGTGCCAGCAGCTTAGATCGGGCAGGAGCTTATAGCAATCAGCCCCAGCATTTT. Protein sequence: CASSLDRAGAYSNQPQHF. The rearrangement links TRBV11-3 to TRBJ1-5, with D unclear. The CDR3 totals 18 residues. Germline loops: CDR1 SGHNT, CDR2 YENEEA. V was trimmed by 0 bases and J by 0 bases, leaving 15 bases between them.

The chain is built from TRBV11-3 and TRBJ2-3, with 10 nucleotides matching TRBD2. The CDR3 runs 16 residues. J lost 3 bases, V lost 2 bases, and 5 bases had no gene match. Germline assignment: CDR1 SGHNT and CDR2 YENEEA. The CDR3 nucleotides read TGTGCCAGCAGCTTACGGACTAGCGGAATAACAGATACGCAGTATTTT. This codes for CASSLRTSGITDTQYF.

The rearrangement uses TRBV29-1 and TRBJ1-6; D remains ambiguous. The CDR3 covers 14 residues. V shed 8 bases and J shed 5 bases, with 16 bases lying between them. Germline V lookup: CDR1 SQVTM, CDR2 ANQGSEA. The CDR3 region is CSSGVNGDNSPLHF. The CDR3 bases are TGCAGCTCCGGGGTGAACGGCGATAATTCACCCCTCCACTTT.

The V call is TRBV27, the J call TRBJ2-7, with 7 bases identical to TRBD1. CDR1 and CDR2 (germline): MNHEY, SMNVEV (reference sequence). The trim removed 5 bases at V and 0 bases at J, leaving 10 bases unmatched. This CDR3 region has 16 residues. The CDR3 DNA sequence: TGTGCCAGCAGTCCGTTGACAGGGAAGAGCTCCTACGAGCAGTACTTC. Amino acid sequence: CASSPLTGKSSYEQYF.

This chain connects TRBV28 to TRBJ1-3; D ambiguous. The CDR3 is 17 amino acids. The V end was cut by 4 bases, the J end by 0 bases, with 16 bases between. Germline values: CDR1 MDHEN, CDR2 SYDVKM. The DNA for the CDR3 is TGTGCCAGCAGTTCCCTCGGGCAGAAAGTCTCTGGAAACACCATATATTTT. Translating it yields CASSSLGQKVSGNTIYF.

This chain joins TRBV11-2 and TRBJ2-4, with 7 bases that match TRBD1. V trimming: 4 bases; J trimming: 0 bases; junction bases outside the gene matches: 9. The CDR3 spans 17 residues. Germline CDR1 is SGHAT and CDR2 is FQNNGV. The DNA of the CDR3 is TGTGCCAGCAGCTCCAAAGGACAGGCCCTAGCCAAAAACATTCAGTACTTC. Protein: CASSSKGQALAKNIQYF.

The rearrangement links TRBV7-9 to TRBJ1-1; 9 bases map to TRBD1. The length of the CDR3 is 16 residues. The trim removed 3 bases at V and 0 bases at J, leaving 5 bases unmatched. Germline loops: CDR1 SEHNR, CDR2 FQNEAQ (reference sequence). In nucleotides, the CDR3 is TGTGCCAGCAGCTTGTCCGGGACAGGGATGAACACTGAAGCTTTCTTT. Translating it yields CASSLSGTGMNTEAFF.

Worth noting for this clone: In the same sample, other DNA sequences code for this CDR3. The rearrangement joins TRBV5-1 to TRBJ1-5; D gene uncertain. The germline CDR1 and CDR2 sequences are SGHRS and YFSETQ. This CDR3 spans 13 amino acids. Deletions cut 0 bases from V and 1 base from J, with 2 bases between. The CDR3: CASSLESNQPQHF. The CDR3 DNA sequence: TGCGCCAGCAGCTTGGAAAGCAATCAGCCCCAGCATTTT.